Sequencing of this TCR beta chain was carried out in a study of cytomegalovirus exposure and HLA in healthy donors. Findings and limits, study-wide: According to an earlier analysis, most TCR beta V segments yielded productive rearrangements about 90% or about 30% of the time.

About this clone: Its specificity is not known.

Trimming took 5 bases from V and 6 from J, leaving 11 bases between them. CDR3 length: 12 residues. Germline V CDR1 and CDR2: SEHNR, FQNEAQ (reference sequence). The PCR employed 60 Vbeta primers together with 13 Jbeta primers. The protocol was immunoSEQ multiplex PCR, while the TCRdb copy is restricted to in-frame clones and leaves out a portion. The table lists under 200,000 clones, 80% of them singletons. The rearrangement uses TRBV7-9 and TRBJ2-7; tentative D call: TRBD2 (5 bases). The source of this sequence is a woman aged 45-60 years in good health and CMV-seronegative. The sequenced sample was PBMCs. CDR3 coding DNA: TGTGCCAGCAGCCCATACAGCGGCGAGCAGTACTTC. Translating it yields CASSPYSGEQYF.